This T cell receptor (beta chain) was captured by sequencing in a study of T cell repertoires in cytomegalovirus infection. In the study overall: It was the public TCR beta signatures that indicated both CMV infection and matching HLA type. Whole-study results and caveats: CMV carriers having the relevant HLA were flagged by cumulative public TCR beta family frequency. It was HLA-C-restricted CMV-specific TCR beta clonotypes that dominated the response ex vivo.

The V end lost 5 bases, the J end lost 5 bases, and 16 bases lay between the germline ends. This CDR3 contains 15 residues. Germline CDR1 and CDR2: SGHTA and FQGNSA. Note on this clonotype: Its target is unknown.

From the reads, TCRdb called clonotypes with MiXCR, one entry per CDR3 protein. Of a few hundred thousand distinct CDR3 sequences listed, more than 30% are singletons. This chain joins TRBV7-2 and TRBJ1-5; maybe TRBD1 (6 bases). This receptor was taken from a human donor in good health (CMV status not recorded). Some clones in this sample may be carry-over from other donors' samples. This sample comprised cultured PBMCs, obtained from culture after CMV antigen stimulation. CDR3 residues: CASSPDGTKDQPQHF. CDR3 nucleotide sequence: TGTGCCAGCAGCCCGGATGGGACAAAGGATCAGCCCCAGCATTTT.